This is a list of T cell receptor beta chains from one sample in a study of shared clonotypes between healthy human individuals. Sequenced by immunoSEQ multiplex PCR; TCRdb stores in-frame clones only, minus some. The sample lists a few hundred thousand clones; over 65% were seen once. The specimen was memory CD4+ T cells sorted from blood. These receptors were obtained from a man between 25 and 39 years old in good health. The CDR3 runs from the conserved cysteine through the conserved F or W. The D gene is left open where the match is weak. The size entry is marked missing in some rows and otherwise reads once, few, many or a size class.

D gene: -
clone size: -
J gene: TRBJ2-3
V gene: TRBV7-9
CDR3 protein: CANSRGTSTDTQYF
CDR3 DNA: TGTGCCAACTCGCGGGGTACTAGCACAGATACGCAGTATTTT

D gene: -
clone size: -
J gene: TRBJ2-1
V gene: TRBV6-1
CDR3 protein: CASSADRTQNEQFF
CDR3 DNA: TGTGCCAGCAGTGCCGACAGGACACAAAATGAGCAGTTCTTC

D gene: -
clone size: once
J gene: TRBJ2-3
V gene: TRBV7-2
CDR3 protein: CASSLVASAMADTQYF
CDR3 DNA: TGTGCCAGCAGCTTAGTAGCTAGTGCTATGGCAGATACGCAGTATTTT

D gene: TRBD1
clone size: few
J gene: TRBJ2-7
V gene: TRBV18
CDR3 protein: CASSYGTGEYEQYF
CDR3 DNA: TGTGCCAGCTCCTACGGGACAGGAGAATACGAGCAGTACTTC

D gene: TRBD1
clone size: -
J gene: TRBJ2-5
V gene: TRBV6-5
CDR3 protein: CASRGTGKETQYF
CDR3 DNA: TGTGCCAGCAGGGGGACAGGGAAAGAGACCCAGTACTTC

D gene: -
clone size: -
J gene: TRBJ1-2
V gene: TRBV2
CDR3 protein: CASSDRGYGYTF
CDR3 DNA: TGTGCCAGCAGTGACCGGGGGTATGGCTACACCTTC

D gene: -
clone size: few
J gene: TRBJ1-5
V gene: TRBV28
CDR3 protein: CASSSDRNRVYSNQPQHF
CDR3 DNA: TGTGCCAGCAGTTCAGACAGGAACAGGGTCTATAGCAATCAGCCCCAGCATTTT

D gene: -
clone size: -
J gene: TRBJ1-5
V gene: TRBV7-8
CDR3 protein: CASSLAWKLGNQPQHF
CDR3 DNA: TGTGCCAGCAGCTTAGCGTGGAAATTAGGCAATCAGCCCCAGCATTTT

D gene: -
clone size: -
J gene: TRBJ2-3
V gene: TRBV2
CDR3 protein: CASSDRDRDTQYF
CDR3 DNA: TGTGCCAGCAGTGACCGAGACAGAGATACGCAGTATTTT

D gene: -
clone size: -
J gene: TRBJ2-2
V gene: TRBV15
CDR3 protein: CATSRVRGAGGELFF
CDR3 DNA: TGTGCCACCAGCAGAGTTCGAGGGGCGGGCGGGGAGCTGTTTTTT

D gene: -
clone size: -
J gene: TRBJ2-1
V gene: TRBV11-3
CDR3 protein: CASSGFGSNEQFF
CDR3 DNA: TGTGCCAGCAGCGGATTCGGGAGCAATGAGCAGTTCTTC

D gene: -
clone size: few
J gene: TRBJ1-4
V gene: TRBV7-9
CDR3 protein: CASSLGAGEKLFF
CDR3 DNA: TGTGCCAGCAGCTTAGGGGCGGGGGAAAAACTGTTTTTT

D gene: -
clone size: -
J gene: TRBJ2-1
V gene: TRBV6-6
CDR3 protein: CASSYSNAGETDEQFF
CDR3 DNA: TGTGCCAGCAGTTACTCGAATGCAGGGGAGACAGATGAGCAGTTCTTC